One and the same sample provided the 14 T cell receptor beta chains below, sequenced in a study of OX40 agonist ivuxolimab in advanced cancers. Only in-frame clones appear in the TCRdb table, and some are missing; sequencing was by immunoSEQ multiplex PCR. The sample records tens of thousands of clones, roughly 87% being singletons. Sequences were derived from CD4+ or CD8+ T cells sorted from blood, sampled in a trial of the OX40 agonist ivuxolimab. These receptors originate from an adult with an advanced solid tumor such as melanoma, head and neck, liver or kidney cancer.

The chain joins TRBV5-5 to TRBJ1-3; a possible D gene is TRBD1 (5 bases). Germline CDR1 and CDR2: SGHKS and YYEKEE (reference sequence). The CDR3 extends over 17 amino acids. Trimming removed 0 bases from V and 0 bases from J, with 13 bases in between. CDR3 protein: CASSLEAGLSSGNTIYF. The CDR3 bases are TGTGCCAGCAGCTTGGAGGCGGGACTCAGCTCTGGAAACACCATATATTTT.

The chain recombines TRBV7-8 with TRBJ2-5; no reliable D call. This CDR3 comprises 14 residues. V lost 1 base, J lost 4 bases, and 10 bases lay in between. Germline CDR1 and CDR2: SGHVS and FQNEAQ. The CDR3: CASSLGPVSETQYF. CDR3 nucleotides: TGTGCCAGCAGCTTAGGACCGGTGTCAGAGACCCAGTACTTC.

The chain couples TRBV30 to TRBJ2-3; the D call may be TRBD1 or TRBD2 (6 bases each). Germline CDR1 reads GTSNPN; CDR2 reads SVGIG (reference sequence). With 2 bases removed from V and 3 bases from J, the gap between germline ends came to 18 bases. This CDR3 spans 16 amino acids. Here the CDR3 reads CAWSSRGEVRTDTQYF. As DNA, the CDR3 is TGTGCCTGGAGTTCAAGGGGGGAAGTGAGGACAGATACGCAGTATTTT. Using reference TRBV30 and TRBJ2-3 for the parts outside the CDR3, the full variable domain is SQTIHQWPATLVQPVGSPLSLECTVEGTSNPNLYWYRQAAGRGLQLLFYSVGIGQISSEVPQNLSASRPQDRQFILSSKKLLLSDSGFYLCAWSSRGEVRTDTQYFGPGTRLTVL.

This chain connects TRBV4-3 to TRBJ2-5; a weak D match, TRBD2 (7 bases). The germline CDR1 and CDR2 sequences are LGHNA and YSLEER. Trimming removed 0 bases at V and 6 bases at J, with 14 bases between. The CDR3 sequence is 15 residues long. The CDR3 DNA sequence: TGCGCCAGCAGCCAAGATCCGGGGGGCGCGAAGACCCAGTACTTC. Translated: CASSQDPGGAKTQYF.

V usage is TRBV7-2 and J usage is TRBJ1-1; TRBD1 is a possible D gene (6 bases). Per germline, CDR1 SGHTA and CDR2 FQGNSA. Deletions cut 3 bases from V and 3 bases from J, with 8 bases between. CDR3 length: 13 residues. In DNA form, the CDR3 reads TGTGCCAGCAGCTTTTACAGGGACACTGAAGCTTTCTTT. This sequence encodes CASSFYRDTEAFF.

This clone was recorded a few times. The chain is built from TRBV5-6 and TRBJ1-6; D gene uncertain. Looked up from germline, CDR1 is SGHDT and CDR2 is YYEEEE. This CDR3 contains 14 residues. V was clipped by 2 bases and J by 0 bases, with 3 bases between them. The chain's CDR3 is CASSFYSYNSPLHF. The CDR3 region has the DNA TGTGCCAGCAGCTTCTACTCCTATAATTCACCCCTCCACTTT.

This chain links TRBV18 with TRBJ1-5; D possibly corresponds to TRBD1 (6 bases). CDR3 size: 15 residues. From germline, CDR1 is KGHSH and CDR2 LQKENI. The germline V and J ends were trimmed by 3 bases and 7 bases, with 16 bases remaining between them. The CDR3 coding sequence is TGTGCCAGCTCACCCTATGGGGGCGCGGGACAGCCCCAGCATTTT. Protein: CASSPYGGAGQPQHF.

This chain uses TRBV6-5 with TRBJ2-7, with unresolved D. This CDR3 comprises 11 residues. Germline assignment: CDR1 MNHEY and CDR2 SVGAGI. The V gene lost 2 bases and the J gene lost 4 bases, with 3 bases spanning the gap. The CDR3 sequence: CASSYDYEQYF. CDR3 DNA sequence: TGTGCCAGCAGTTACGATTACGAGCAGTACTTC.

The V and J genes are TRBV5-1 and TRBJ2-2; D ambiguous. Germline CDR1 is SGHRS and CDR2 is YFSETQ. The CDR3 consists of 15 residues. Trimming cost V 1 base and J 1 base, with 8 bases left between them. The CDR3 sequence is CASSLQTMNTGELFF. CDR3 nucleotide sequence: TGCGCCAGCAGCTTGCAGACCATGAACACCGGGGAGCTGTTTTTT.

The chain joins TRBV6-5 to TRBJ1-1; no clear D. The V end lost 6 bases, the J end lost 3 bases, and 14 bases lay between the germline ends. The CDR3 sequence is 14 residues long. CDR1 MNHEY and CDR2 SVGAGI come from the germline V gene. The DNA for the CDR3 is TGTGCCAGCAGGTCCCAGGCTCCCGACACTGAAGCTTTCTTT. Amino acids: CASRSQAPDTEAFF.

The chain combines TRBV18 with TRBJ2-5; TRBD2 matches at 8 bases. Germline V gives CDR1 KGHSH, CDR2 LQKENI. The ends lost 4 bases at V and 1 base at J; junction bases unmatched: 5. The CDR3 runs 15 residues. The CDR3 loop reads CASSLGLASQETQYF. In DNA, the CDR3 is TGTGCCAGCTCACTCGGACTAGCAAGCCAAGAGACCCAGTACTTC. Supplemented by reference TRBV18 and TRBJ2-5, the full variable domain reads NAGVMQNPRHLVRRRGQEARLRCSPMKGHSHVYWYRQLPEEGLKFMVYLQKENIIDESGMPKERFSAEFPKEGPSILRIQQVVRGDSAAYFCASSLGLASQETQYFGPGTRLLVL.

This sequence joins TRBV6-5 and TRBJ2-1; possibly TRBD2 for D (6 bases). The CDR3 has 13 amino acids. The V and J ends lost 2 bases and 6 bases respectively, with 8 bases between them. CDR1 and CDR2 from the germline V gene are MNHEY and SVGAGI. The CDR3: CASSYRGGNEQFF. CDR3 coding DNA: TGTGCCAGCAGTTACAGGGGAGGCAATGAGCAGTTCTTC.

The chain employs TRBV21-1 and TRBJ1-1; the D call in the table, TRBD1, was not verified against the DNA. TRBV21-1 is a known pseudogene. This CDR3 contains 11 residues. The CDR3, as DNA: TGTGCCCGGGGCGGGACAGGGGAAGCTTTCTTT. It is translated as CARGGTGEAFF.

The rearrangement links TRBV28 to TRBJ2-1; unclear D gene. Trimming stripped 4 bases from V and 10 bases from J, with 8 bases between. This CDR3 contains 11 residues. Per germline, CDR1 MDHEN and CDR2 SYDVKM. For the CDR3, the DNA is TGTGCCAGCAGTTCCCGTATGGAGCAGTTCTTC. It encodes CASSSRMEQFF.